This T cell receptor beta chain appears in the sequencing data of a study of blood T cells in healthy people across ages. Healthy Russian Caucasian donors spanned ages about 6 to 100 years. CDR1 is SGHTA, CDR2 FQGNSA, per germline. Trimming left V 1 base short and J 0 bases short, with 10 bases between. CDR3 length: 16 amino acids. It was with a sample-barcoded 5' primer and a J-beta primer mix that a second PCR of roughly 7 to 12 cycles was run. MiXCR, applied by TCRdb to the 5' RACE reads, yields one record per CDR3 protein. The sample lists some 890,000 distinct CDR3 sequences, 25% to 35% seen once, with roughly 10% in the top ten. The data were also submitted as part of a second study, on T cells of mothers and their children.

The chain has TRBV7-2 and TRBJ2-1; TRBD2 is a possible D gene (6 bases). Sequencing was carried out using blood. The receptor was derived from a middle-aged woman in good health. As DNA, the CDR3 is TGTGCCAGCAGCTTAGGTGGGACTGCCTCCTACAATGAGCAGTTCTTC. Its protein is CASSLGGTASYNEQFF.